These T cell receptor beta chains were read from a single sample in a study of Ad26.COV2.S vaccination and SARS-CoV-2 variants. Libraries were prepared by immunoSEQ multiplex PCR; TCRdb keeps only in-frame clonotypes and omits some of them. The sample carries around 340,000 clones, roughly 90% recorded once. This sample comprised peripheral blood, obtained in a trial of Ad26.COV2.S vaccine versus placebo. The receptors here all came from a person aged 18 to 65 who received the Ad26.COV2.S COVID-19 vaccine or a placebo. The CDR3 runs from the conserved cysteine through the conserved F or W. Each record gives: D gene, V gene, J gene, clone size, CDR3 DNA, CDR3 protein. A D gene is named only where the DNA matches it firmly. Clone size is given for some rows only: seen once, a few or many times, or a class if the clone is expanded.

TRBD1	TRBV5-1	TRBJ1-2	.	TGCGCCAGCAGCTTGGATGGGACAGGGGGCTATGGCTACACCTTC	CASSLDGTGGYGYTF
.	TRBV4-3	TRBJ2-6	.	TGCGCCAGCAGCCTGAGAGACTCTGGGGCCAACGTCCTGACTTTC	CASSLRDSGANVLTF
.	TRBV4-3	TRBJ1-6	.	TGCGCCAGCAGCCATGGCGGGGGCCGGATAAATAATTCACCCCTCCACTTT	CASSHGGGRINNSPLHF
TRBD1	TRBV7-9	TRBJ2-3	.	TGTGCCAGCAGCTTAGAGGGGGCTACAGATACGCAGTATTTT	CASSLEGATDTQYF
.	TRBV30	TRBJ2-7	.	TGTGCCTGGAGTGTTGGGAACTCCTACGAGCAGTACTTC	CAWSVGNSYEQYF
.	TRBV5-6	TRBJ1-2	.	TGTGCCAGCAGCTTGGGAGGGGGACAATTCTATGGCTACACCTTC	CASSLGGGQFYGYTF
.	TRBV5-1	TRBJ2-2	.	TGCGCCAGCAGCTTGGGGACCCACAACACCGGGGAGCTGTTTTTT	CASSLGTHNTGELFF
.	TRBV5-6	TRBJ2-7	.	TGTGCCAGCAGCTTGGGTCCCACAGGGACCTACGAGCAGTACTTC	CASSLGPTGTYEQYF
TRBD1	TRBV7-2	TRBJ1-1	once	TGTGCCAGCACCATTTCACTGGGACAGGGGGCTCTTGGAGGAGCTTTCTTT	CASTISLGQGALGGAFF
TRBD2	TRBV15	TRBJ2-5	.	TGTGCCACCAGGAGAAGTACTAGCGGCCGCTGGTGGATCCAGTACTTC	CATRRSTSGRWWIQYF
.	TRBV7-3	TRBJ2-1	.	TGTGCCAGCAGCTTAAGGAGTAGCAATGAGCAGTTCTTC	CASSLRSSNEQFF
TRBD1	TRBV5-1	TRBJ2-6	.	TGCGCCAGCAGCTTGGCGAGGGGGCGCGCTGGGGCCAACGTCCTGACTTTC	CASSLARGRAGANVLTF
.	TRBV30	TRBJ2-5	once	TGTGCCTGGAACCCCTCGGGCCTAACGGAGACCCAGTACTTC	CAWNPSGLTETQYF
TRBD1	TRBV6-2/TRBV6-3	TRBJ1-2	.	TGTGCCAGCAGCCCCGGACAGGGGGCACGCTACACCTTC	CASSPGQGARYTF
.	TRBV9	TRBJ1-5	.	TGTGCCAGCAGCGTAGCAGCTATCGGGGGTCAGCCCCAGCATTTT	CASSVAAIGGQPQHF
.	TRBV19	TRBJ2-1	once	TGTGCCAGTAGTACCATTCACTACAGGGCGCAGGGTCGTCATGAGCAGTTCTTC	CASSTIHYRAQGRHEQFF
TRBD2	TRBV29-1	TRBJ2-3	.	TGCAGCGGGGGGAGGGGTTTGGTAGATACGCAGTATTTT	CSGGRGLVDTQYF
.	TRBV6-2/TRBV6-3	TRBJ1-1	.	TGTGCCAGCAGTTGGGGGCATGGGACTGAAGCTTTCTTT	CASSWGHGTEAFF
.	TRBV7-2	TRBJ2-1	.	TGTGCCAGCAGCCCCTCCCCCGTCCCGGAGCAGTTCTTC	CASSPSPVPEQFF
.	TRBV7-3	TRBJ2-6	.	TGTGCCAGCAGCTTGGGGACCAGATCTTCTGGGGCCAACGTCCTGACTTTC	CASSLGTRSSGANVLTF
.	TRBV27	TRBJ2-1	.	TGTGCCAGCAGCTCTTCTACAGAATCATATGAGCAGTTCTTC	CASSSSTESYEQFF
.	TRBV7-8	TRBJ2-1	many	TGTGCCAGCAGCTTAGTACTAGTGAAGTTCTTC	CASSLVLVKFF
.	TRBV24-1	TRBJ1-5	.	TGTGCCACCAGTGATTTAAAAGGGGGGAGTCAGCCCCAGCATTTT	CATSDLKGGSQPQHF
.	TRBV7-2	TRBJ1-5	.	TGTGCCAGCAGCCCACAGAGCATGGGTGATCAGCCCCAGCATTTT	CASSPQSMGDQPQHF
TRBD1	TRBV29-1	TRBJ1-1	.	TGCAGCGTCTCCGCCGACAGGGGGAGGACTGAAGCTTTCTTT	CSVSADRGRTEAFF
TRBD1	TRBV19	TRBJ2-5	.	TGTGCCACCCAGACTACAGGGGTTCGAGAGACCCAGTACTTC	CATQTTGVRETQYF
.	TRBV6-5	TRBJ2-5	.	TGTGCCAGCCTGGAAGAGACCCAGTACTTC	CASLEETQYF
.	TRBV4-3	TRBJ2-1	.	TGCGCCAGCAGCCAGGAAAGGAGGAATGAGCAGTTCTTC	CASSQERRNEQFF
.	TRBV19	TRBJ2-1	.	TGTGCCAGTAGTATGGTTGTTGGCGGGGTCGGTGAGCAGTTCTTC	CASSMVVGGVGEQFF
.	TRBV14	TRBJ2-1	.	TGTGCCAGCAGCCAAGATTATTCCGGGGAGAGAGTCGATGAGCAGTTCTTC	CASSQDYSGERVDEQFF
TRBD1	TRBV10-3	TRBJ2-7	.	TGTGCCATCAGACAGGGGACCTACGAGCAGTACTTC	CAIRQGTYEQYF
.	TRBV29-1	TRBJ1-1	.	TGCAGCTCCGTGGGGAATGGAGGGACTGAAGCTTTCTTT	CSSVGNGGTEAFF
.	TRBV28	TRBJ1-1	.	TGTGCCAGCAGTTCGGGGCTACGAGGCACTGAAGCTTTCTTT	CASSSGLRGTEAFF
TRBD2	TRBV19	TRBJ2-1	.	TGTGCCAGTAGTATTTTAGGACTAGCCCACAATGAGCAGTTCTTC	CASSILGLAHNEQFF
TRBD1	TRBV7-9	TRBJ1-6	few	TGTGCCAGCAGCTCCGGGACAGGGCAATCACCCCTCCACTTT	CASSSGTGQSPLHF
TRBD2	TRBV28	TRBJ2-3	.	TGTGCCTTGAAGCGGGGCTCCACAGATACGCAGTATTTT	CALKRGSTDTQYF
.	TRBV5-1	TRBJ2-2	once	TGCGCCAGCAGCTGGACAGAAGACGGGGAGCTGTTTTTT	CASSWTEDGELFF
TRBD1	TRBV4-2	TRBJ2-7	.	TGTGCCAGCAGCCAGGAAGGACAGGAAGGCTCCTACGAGCAGTACTTC	CASSQEGQEGSYEQYF
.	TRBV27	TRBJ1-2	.	TGTGCCAGCAGTTCCGCCCTTGGGGGGGGCTATGGCTACACCTTC	CASSSALGGGYGYTF
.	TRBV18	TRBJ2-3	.	TGTGCCAGCTCACCATCGGGGCGCTTCGGCACAGATACGCAGTATTTT	CASSPSGRFGTDTQYF
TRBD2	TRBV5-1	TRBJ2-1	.	TGCGCCAGCAGCTTGGAGGGCGGGAGGGCCAGTGAGCAGTTCTTC	CASSLEGGRASEQFF
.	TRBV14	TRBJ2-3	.	TGTGCCAGCAACCCTGGACCCTACACAGATACGCAGTATTTT	CASNPGPYTDTQYF
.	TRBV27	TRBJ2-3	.	TGTGCCAGCCGCAATGTGGGACTCACCACAGATACGCAGTATTTT	CASRNVGLTTDTQYF
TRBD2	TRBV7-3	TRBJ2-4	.	TGTGCCAGCAGCTTATCTAGCGGGGTAAACATTCAGTACTTC	CASSLSSGVNIQYF
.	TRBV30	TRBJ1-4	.	TGTGCCTGGAGTGACCCGGGGGCTAAGGGTGAAAAACTGTTTTTT	CAWSDPGAKGEKLFF
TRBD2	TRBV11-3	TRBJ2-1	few	TGTGCCAGCAGCCCAGGACTAGCGGGAGTTAGCGACAATGAGCAGTTCTTC	CASSPGLAGVSDNEQFF
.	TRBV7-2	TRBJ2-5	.	TGTGCCAGCAGCTTCCAGCCGGCACAACAAGAGACCCAGTACTTC	CASSFQPAQQETQYF
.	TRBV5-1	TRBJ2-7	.	TGCGCCAGCACCTTGGGAGGGTTAACGGGCGGGACAGCGCTAACCTACGAGCAGTACTTC	CASTLGGLTGGTALTYEQYF
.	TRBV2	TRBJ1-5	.	TGTGCCAGCAGTGGGACACGTTATAGCAATCAGCCCCAGCATTTT	CASSGTRYSNQPQHF
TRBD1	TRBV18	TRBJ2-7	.	TGTGCCAGCTCACGTGGGTCGACAGGGCGCAGCTACGAGCAGTACTTC	CASSRGSTGRSYEQYF